A selection of T cell receptor beta chains follows, all from one sample in a study of graft-versus-host responses after intestinal transplantation. No antigen has been identified for these receptors. This table comes from immunoSEQ multiplex PCR, and its TCRdb copy is limited to in-frame clones, with some not included. The sample has about 110,000 clones, more than 85% seen once. The sequencing here drew on unstimulated CD8+ T cells sorted from spleen or lymph node cells, taken before transplant. Receptors originate from a human donor who was the organ donor for an intestinal transplant. The CDR3 runs from the conserved cysteine through the conserved F or W. Fields, in order: D gene, V gene, CDR3 length, J gene, clone size, CDR3 protein, CDR3 DNA. The D gene is left open where the match is weak. Not every row has a clone size; where given, it reads once, few, many or a size class.

d_gene: .; v_gene: TRBV11-2; len: 12; j_gene: TRBJ1-1; abundance: few; CDR3aa: CASSLGDTEAFF; CDR3nt: TGTGCCAGCAGCTTAGGGGACACTGAAGCTTTCTTT
d_gene: TRBD2; v_gene: TRBV2; len: 13; j_gene: TRBJ2-3; abundance: .; CDR3aa: CASSPGLADTQYF; CDR3nt: TGTGCCAGCAGTCCTGGACTAGCGGATACGCAGTATTTT
d_gene: .; v_gene: TRBV6-1; len: 14; j_gene: TRBJ2-7; abundance: once; CDR3aa: CASSQSSGYYEQYF; CDR3nt: TGTGCCAGCAGTCAAAGTAGCGGTTACTACGAGCAGTACTTC
d_gene: .; v_gene: TRBV9; len: 15; j_gene: TRBJ2-2; abundance: once; CDR3aa: CASSRWIKNTGELFF; CDR3nt: TGTGCCAGCAGCCGGTGGATCAAGAACACCGGGGAGCTGTTTTTT
d_gene: .; v_gene: TRBV30; len: 12; j_gene: TRBJ1-2; abundance: .; CDR3aa: CAWRGPVDGYTF; CDR3nt: TGTGCCTGGAGGGGGCCGGTAGATGGCTACACCTTC
d_gene: .; v_gene: TRBV27; len: 16; j_gene: TRBJ2-2; abundance: .; CDR3aa: CASSPPRGKGTGELFF; CDR3nt: TGTGCCAGCAGTCCTCCTCGGGGGAAGGGCACCGGGGAGCTGTTTTTT
d_gene: TRBD2; v_gene: TRBV5-4; len: 17; j_gene: TRBJ2-4; abundance: .; CDR3aa: CASSPLPGGDLYNIQYF; CDR3nt: TGTGCCAGCAGCCCGCTCCCGGGAGGGGATTTGTACAACATTCAGTACTTC
d_gene: .; v_gene: TRBV19; len: 13; j_gene: TRBJ2-7; abundance: .; CDR3aa: CASSIGTTYEQYF; CDR3nt: TGTGCCAGTAGTATAGGGACGACCTACGAGCAGTACTTC
d_gene: .; v_gene: TRBV28; len: 14; j_gene: TRBJ1-1; abundance: .; CDR3aa: CASSFSTENTEAFF; CDR3nt: TGTGCCAGCAGTTTTAGTACGGAGAACACTGAAGCTTTCTTT
d_gene: TRBD2; v_gene: TRBV13; len: 19; j_gene: TRBJ2-1; abundance: .; CDR3aa: CASSLVPQVGGVGSNEQFF; CDR3nt: TGTGCCAGCAGCTTAGTGCCACAAGTTGGGGGGGTTGGCAGCAATGAGCAGTTCTTC
d_gene: .; v_gene: TRBV30; len: 19; j_gene: TRBJ1-5; abundance: once; CDR3aa: CAWNLQEGQDDSDNQPQHF; CDR3nt: TGTGCCTGGAATTTACAGGAGGGGCAGGATGATTCGGACAATCAGCCCCAGCATTTT
d_gene: .; v_gene: TRBV11-3; len: 14; j_gene: TRBJ2-3; abundance: .; CDR3aa: CASSLTGWADTQYF; CDR3nt: TGTGCCAGCAGCTTAACAGGGTGGGCAGATACGCAGTATTTT
d_gene: TRBD2; v_gene: TRBV5-8; len: 14; j_gene: TRBJ2-1; abundance: .; CDR3aa: CASSRTSGINEQFF; CDR3nt: TGTGCCAGCTCCCGGACTAGCGGGATAAATGAGCAGTTCTTC
d_gene: .; v_gene: TRBV4-1; len: 16; j_gene: TRBJ2-5; abundance: once; CDR3aa: CASSQAQGRDQETQYF; CDR3nt: TGCGCCAGCAGCCAAGCCCAGGGAAGGGACCAAGAGACCCAGTACTTC
d_gene: TRBD1; v_gene: TRBV28; len: 16; j_gene: TRBJ2-7; abundance: .; CDR3aa: CAGSPSPDRGSYEQYF; CDR3nt: TGTGCCGGCAGTCCCTCCCCGGACAGGGGGTCCTACGAGCAGTACTTC
d_gene: TRBD1; v_gene: TRBV6-1; len: 15; j_gene: TRBJ2-3; abundance: .; CDR3aa: CASIRSGDSADTQYF; CDR3nt: TGTGCCAGCATCCGCTCAGGGGACAGCGCAGATACGCAGTATTTT
d_gene: TRBD1; v_gene: TRBV4-3; len: 13; j_gene: TRBJ2-7; abundance: .; CDR3aa: CASSQDRGYEQYF; CDR3nt: TGCGCCAGCAGCCAGGACAGGGGCTACGAGCAGTACTTC
d_gene: TRBD2; v_gene: TRBV10-3; len: 18; j_gene: TRBJ2-1; abundance: .; CDR3aa: CAISESQTSGSLYNEQFF; CDR3nt: TGTGCCATCAGTGAGTCTCAGACTAGCGGGAGTCTCTACAATGAGCAGTTCTTC
d_gene: .; v_gene: TRBV4-1; len: 16; j_gene: TRBJ1-5; abundance: .; CDR3aa: CASSQDLSGAGQPQHF; CDR3nt: TGCGCCAGCAGCCAAGATCTCTCCGGTGCGGGGCAGCCCCAGCATTTT
d_gene: .; v_gene: TRBV2; len: 13; j_gene: TRBJ2-7; abundance: .; CDR3aa: CASTEDRRDEQYF; CDR3nt: TGTGCCAGCACCGAGGACAGACGAGACGAGCAGTACTTC
d_gene: TRBD1; v_gene: TRBV4-3; len: 15; j_gene: TRBJ1-1; abundance: .; CDR3aa: CASSPQQGVNTEAFF; CDR3nt: TGCGCCAGCAGCCCTCAACAGGGGGTGAACACTGAAGCTTTCTTT
d_gene: TRBD2; v_gene: TRBV4-1; len: 17; j_gene: TRBJ2-3; abundance: .; CDR3aa: CASSQRGLSGRTDTQYF; CDR3nt: TGCGCCAGCAGCCAAAGGGGACTTAGCGGGAGAACAGATACGCAGTATTTT
d_gene: .; v_gene: TRBV19; len: 15; j_gene: TRBJ2-7; abundance: .; CDR3aa: CASSADRDSFLEQYF; CDR3nt: TGTGCCAGTAGTGCCGACCGGGACTCCTTTCTCGAGCAGTACTTC
d_gene: TRBD2; v_gene: TRBV6-5; len: 14; j_gene: TRBJ2-7; abundance: .; CDR3aa: CASSLTSGNHEQYF; CDR3nt: TGTGCCAGCAGCTTGACTAGCGGGAACCACGAGCAGTACTTC
d_gene: .; v_gene: TRBV7-2; len: 15; j_gene: TRBJ2-1; abundance: .; CDR3aa: CASSPRTIAYNEQFF; CDR3nt: TGTGCCAGCAGCCCCAGGACAATAGCATACAATGAGCAGTTCTTC
d_gene: .; v_gene: TRBV4-1; len: 12; j_gene: TRBJ2-7; abundance: .; CDR3aa: CASSQTSYEQYF; CDR3nt: TGCGCCAGCAGCCAGACTTCCTACGAGCAGTACTTC
d_gene: .; v_gene: TRBV9; len: 11; j_gene: TRBJ2-3; abundance: .; CDR3aa: CASSVTGGLTF; CDR3nt: TGTGCCAGCAGCGTCACGGGGGGCCTCACTTTT
d_gene: TRBD1; v_gene: TRBV19; len: 17; j_gene: TRBJ2-7; abundance: .; CDR3aa: CASSTSLTGLRAYEQYF; CDR3nt: TGTGCCAGTAGTACGTCCCTGACAGGGCTCCGGGCCTACGAGCAGTACTTC
d_gene: .; v_gene: TRBV28; len: 11; j_gene: TRBJ1-2; abundance: .; CDR3aa: CASSFYDLYTF; CDR3nt: TGTGCCAGCAGTTTCTACGATCTCTACACCTTC
d_gene: .; v_gene: TRBV9; len: 14; j_gene: TRBJ1-1; abundance: .; CDR3aa: CASSPQRVKTEAFF; CDR3nt: TGTGCCAGCAGCCCACAAAGGGTGAAAACTGAAGCTTTCTTT
d_gene: .; v_gene: TRBV12-5; len: 14; j_gene: TRBJ1-1; abundance: .; CDR3aa: CASGLGASVTEAFF; CDR3nt: TGTGCTAGTGGGTTGGGGGCGTCGGTGACTGAAGCTTTCTTT
d_gene: .; v_gene: TRBV9; len: 15; j_gene: TRBJ2-3; abundance: .; CDR3aa: CASSVRQGRRDTQYF; CDR3nt: TGTGCCAGCAGCGTTCGGCAGGGTAGGCGAGATACGCAGTATTTT
d_gene: .; v_gene: TRBV29-1; len: 12; j_gene: TRBJ2-3; abundance: .; CDR3aa: CSASDSTDTQYF; CDR3nt: TGCAGCGCCTCGGACAGCACAGATACGCAGTATTTT
d_gene: .; v_gene: TRBV13; len: 14; j_gene: TRBJ1-1; abundance: .; CDR3aa: CASSLEATSTEAFF; CDR3nt: TGTGCCAGCAGCTTAGAGGCCACATCAACCGAAGCTTTCTTT
d_gene: .; v_gene: TRBV5-1; len: 12; j_gene: TRBJ2-7; abundance: once; CDR3aa: CASSLLGNEQYF; CDR3nt: TGCGCCAGCAGCTTACTCGGGAACGAGCAGTACTTC
d_gene: TRBD1; v_gene: TRBV27; len: 13; j_gene: TRBJ2-7; abundance: .; CDR3aa: CASSLQGSYEQYF; CDR3nt: TGTGCCAGCAGCTTACAGGGGTCCTACGAGCAGTACTTC
d_gene: .; v_gene: TRBV7-9; len: 15; j_gene: TRBJ2-7; abundance: .; CDR3aa: CASSSLQGPTYEQYF; CDR3nt: TGTGCCAGCAGCTCACTACAGGGCCCCACCTACGAGCAGTACTTC
d_gene: TRBD2; v_gene: TRBV7-2; len: 17; j_gene: TRBJ2-7; abundance: .; CDR3aa: CASSFGTSGRRGYEQYF; CDR3nt: TGTGCCAGCAGCTTCGGGACTAGCGGGAGAAGGGGCTACGAGCAGTACTTC
d_gene: TRBD2; v_gene: TRBV4-1; len: 16; j_gene: TRBJ2-3; abundance: .; CDR3aa: CASSQVLAGEGDTQYF; CDR3nt: TGCGCCAGCAGCCAAGTACTAGCGGGAGAAGGGGATACGCAGTATTTT
d_gene: .; v_gene: TRBV4-1; len: 18; j_gene: TRBJ1-2; abundance: few; CDR3aa: CASSQAPVGSGSFYGYTF; CDR3nt: TGCGCCAGCAGCCAAGCCCCAGTAGGGTCAGGCAGCTTCTATGGCTACACCTTC